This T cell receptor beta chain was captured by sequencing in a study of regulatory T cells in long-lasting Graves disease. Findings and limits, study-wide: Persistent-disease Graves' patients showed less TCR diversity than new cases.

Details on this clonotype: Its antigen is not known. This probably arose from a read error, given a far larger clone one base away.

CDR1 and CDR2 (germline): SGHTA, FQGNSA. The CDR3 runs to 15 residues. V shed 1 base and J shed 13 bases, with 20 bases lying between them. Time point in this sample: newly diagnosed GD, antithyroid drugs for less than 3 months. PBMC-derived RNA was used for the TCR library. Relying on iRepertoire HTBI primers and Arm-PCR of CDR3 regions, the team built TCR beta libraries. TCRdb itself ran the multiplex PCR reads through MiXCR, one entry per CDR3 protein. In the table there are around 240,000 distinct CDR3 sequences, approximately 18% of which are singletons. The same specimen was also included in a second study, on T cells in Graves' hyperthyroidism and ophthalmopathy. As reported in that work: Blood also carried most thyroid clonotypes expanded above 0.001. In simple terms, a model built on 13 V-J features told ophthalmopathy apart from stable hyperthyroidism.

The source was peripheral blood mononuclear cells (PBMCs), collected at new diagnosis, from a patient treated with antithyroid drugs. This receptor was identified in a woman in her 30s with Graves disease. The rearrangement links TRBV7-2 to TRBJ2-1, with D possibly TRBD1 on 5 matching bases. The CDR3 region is CASSLEGGARKTQFF. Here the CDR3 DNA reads TGTGCCAGCAGCTTAGAAGGTGGGGCGCGAAAGACCCAGTTCTTC.